This TCR beta chain was documented in a study of blood T cell repertoires in COVID-19. Across the whole study: The cDNA or gDNA used as material had been derived from T cells, B-cell-depleted T cells, or PBMCs.

Using immunoSEQ multiplex PCR, the repertoire was profiled, and TCRdb retains in-frame clones only, with some absent. The sample holds around 300,000 clones; 85% are singletons and the top ten take around 2.3%. The CDR3 sequence is 16 residues long. V was pared by 4 bases and J by 7 bases, with 18 bases between. CDR1 is SGHDT and CDR2 is YYEEEE in the germline V gene. Material: PBMCs or T cells enriched from blood (not recorded which). The clonotype was recovered from a woman in her forties or fifties who had recovered from COVID-19. V gene TRBV5-6 combines with J gene TRBJ1-6; the D gene is possibly TRBD1 (5 bases). CDR3 sequence reads: CASSQPPGRTNSPLHF. The CDR3 DNA follows: TGTGCCAGCAGCCAACCACCCGGGAGGACAAATTCACCCCTCCACTTT.